This T cell receptor (beta chain) was identified in a study of blood T cells in healthy people across ages. Study-wide results and caveats: In the absence of known donor CMV status, changes in expanded clonotypes were possibly confounded.

This clonotype was detected a few times. Its antigen is unidentified. A second PCR of about 6 to 12 cycles used a sample-barcoded 5' primer and a J-beta primer mix. Every sample produced at least 2.5 million CDR3-containing paired-end reads. From the 5' RACE reads, TCRdb called clonotypes with MiXCR, one entry per CDR3 protein. The sample lists over a million distinct CDR3 sequences, 42% occurring once. Unmatched junction bases numbered 3, after V lost 2 bases and J lost 2 bases. Germline V gene data show CDR1 as ENHRY and CDR2 as SYGVKD. The CDR3 is 15 residues long. The chain combines TRBV10-3 with TRBJ2-5; TRBD1 matches at 9 bases. Sequencing used blood. The source of this sequence is a woman aged 18-29 years in good health. CDR3 DNA sequence: TGTGCCATCAGTGAGGCGGACAGGGGACAAGAGACCCAGTACTTC. Translation gives CAISEADRGQETQYF.